The next 7 T cell receptor beta chains were all read from a single sample in a study of T cells in Graves' hyperthyroidism and ophthalmopathy. TCR beta CDR3 sequences were amplified from RNA transcripts. The HTBI primer set served for first-round RT-PCR of the TCR CDR3. From the multiplex PCR reads, TCRdb called clonotypes with MiXCR, one entry per CDR3 protein. The sample shows approximately 360,000 distinct CDR3 sequences, around 16% of them seen only once. The sequenced sample was blood. The receptor set was obtained from a young woman with Graves' hyperthyroidism that later progressed to Graves' ophthalmopathy.

The table lists this clonotype with a few counts. The chain joins TRBV6-2 or TRBV6-3 to TRBJ2-7; D is perhaps TRBD2 (5 bases). The CDR3 covers 15 residues. The V gene lost 8 bases and the J gene lost 2 bases, with 19 bases spanning the gap. Per germline, CDR1 MNHEY and CDR2 SVGEGT. The CDR3 reads CASRLDSGRTYEQYF. The CDR3 DNA sequence: TGTGCCAGCCGTTTAGATAGTGGGAGAACCTACGAGCAGTACTTC.

This clonotype was counted many times. V gene TRBV6-1 combines with J gene TRBJ2-7, with 7 bases that match TRBD1. This CDR3 spans 14 amino acids. The ends lost 7 bases at V and 6 bases at J; junction bases unmatched: 12. CDR1 and CDR2 from the germline V gene are MNHNS and SASEGT. CDR3 coding DNA: TGTGCCAGCACTCTCAGGACAGGATCATTCGAGCAGTACTTC. Its translation is CASTLRTGSFEQYF.

This clonotype has a count of ten or more. The CDR3 sequence: CASSFRTGGHEQYF. For the CDR3, the DNA is TGTGCCAGCAGCTTTCGGACAGGGGGCCACGAGCAGTACTTC. The rearrangement links TRBV7-8 to TRBJ2-7, with 11 bases identical to TRBD1. The CDR3 is 14 residues long. The junction had 3 bases not matched to a gene; V was cut back by 3 bases and J by 5 bases. The V gene's germline CDR1 is SGHVS and CDR2 FQNEAQ.

This clonotype was seen many times. The chain combines TRBV28 with TRBJ1-2; possible D gene TRBD1, 6 bases. The CDR3 is 14 residues long. Germline CDR1 and CDR2: MDHEN and SYDVKM. V lost 6 bases to trimming and J lost 5 bases, with 16 bases between them. The DNA for the CDR3 is TGTGCCAGCAGCATGCCAGGGGTAACATATGGCTACACCTTC. This gives the protein CASSMPGVTYGYTF.

Concerning this clonotype: Relative to the germline gene, one junction end is altered; a read error may explain this. The chain combines TRBV5-1 with TRBJ2-2; D tentatively fits TRBD1 or TRBD2 (5 bases each). CDR1 SGHRS and CDR2 YFSETQ come from the germline V gene. CDR3 length: 18 residues. The CDR3 sequence is CASSLPPSHSEGVRGAVF. CDR3 nucleotide sequence: TGCGCCAGCAGCTTGCCCCCGTCCCACTCGGAAGGGGTACGGGGAGCTGTTTTT. Variable domain in full (rest from reference TRBV5-1 and TRBJ2-2): KAGVTQTPRYLIKTRGQQVTLSCSPISGHRSVSWYQQTPGQGLQFLFEYFSETQRNKGNFPGRFSGRQFSNSRSEMNVSTLELGDSALYLCASSLPPSHSEGVRGAVFGEGSRLTVL.

For this clonotype: This could be a read error, since a much larger clone is one nucleotide away. The chain couples TRBV28 to TRBJ2-1, with a weak D call TRBD2 (6 bases). V shed 6 bases and J shed 6 bases, with 24 bases lying between them. This CDR3 spans 17 amino acids. The V gene's germline CDR1 is MDHEN and CDR2 SYDVKM. The CDR3 spells CASSLTLGTGGVNEQFF. In DNA form, the CDR3 reads TGTGCCAGCAGCCTTACCCTCGGGACTGGCGGGGTCAATGAGCAGTTCTTC.

This clonotype was recorded at least ten times. CDR3 DNA: TGCGCCAGCAGCTGGGACAGGGAGACATACGAGCAGTACTTC. Protein sequence: CASSWDRETYEQYF. This chain connects TRBV5-1 to TRBJ2-7, with 9 nucleotides matching TRBD1. The CDR3 extends over 14 amino acids. CDR1 is SGHRS and CDR2 is YFSETQ in the germline V gene. J gave up 4 bases and V 3 bases, and 5 bases lay outside the gene matches.